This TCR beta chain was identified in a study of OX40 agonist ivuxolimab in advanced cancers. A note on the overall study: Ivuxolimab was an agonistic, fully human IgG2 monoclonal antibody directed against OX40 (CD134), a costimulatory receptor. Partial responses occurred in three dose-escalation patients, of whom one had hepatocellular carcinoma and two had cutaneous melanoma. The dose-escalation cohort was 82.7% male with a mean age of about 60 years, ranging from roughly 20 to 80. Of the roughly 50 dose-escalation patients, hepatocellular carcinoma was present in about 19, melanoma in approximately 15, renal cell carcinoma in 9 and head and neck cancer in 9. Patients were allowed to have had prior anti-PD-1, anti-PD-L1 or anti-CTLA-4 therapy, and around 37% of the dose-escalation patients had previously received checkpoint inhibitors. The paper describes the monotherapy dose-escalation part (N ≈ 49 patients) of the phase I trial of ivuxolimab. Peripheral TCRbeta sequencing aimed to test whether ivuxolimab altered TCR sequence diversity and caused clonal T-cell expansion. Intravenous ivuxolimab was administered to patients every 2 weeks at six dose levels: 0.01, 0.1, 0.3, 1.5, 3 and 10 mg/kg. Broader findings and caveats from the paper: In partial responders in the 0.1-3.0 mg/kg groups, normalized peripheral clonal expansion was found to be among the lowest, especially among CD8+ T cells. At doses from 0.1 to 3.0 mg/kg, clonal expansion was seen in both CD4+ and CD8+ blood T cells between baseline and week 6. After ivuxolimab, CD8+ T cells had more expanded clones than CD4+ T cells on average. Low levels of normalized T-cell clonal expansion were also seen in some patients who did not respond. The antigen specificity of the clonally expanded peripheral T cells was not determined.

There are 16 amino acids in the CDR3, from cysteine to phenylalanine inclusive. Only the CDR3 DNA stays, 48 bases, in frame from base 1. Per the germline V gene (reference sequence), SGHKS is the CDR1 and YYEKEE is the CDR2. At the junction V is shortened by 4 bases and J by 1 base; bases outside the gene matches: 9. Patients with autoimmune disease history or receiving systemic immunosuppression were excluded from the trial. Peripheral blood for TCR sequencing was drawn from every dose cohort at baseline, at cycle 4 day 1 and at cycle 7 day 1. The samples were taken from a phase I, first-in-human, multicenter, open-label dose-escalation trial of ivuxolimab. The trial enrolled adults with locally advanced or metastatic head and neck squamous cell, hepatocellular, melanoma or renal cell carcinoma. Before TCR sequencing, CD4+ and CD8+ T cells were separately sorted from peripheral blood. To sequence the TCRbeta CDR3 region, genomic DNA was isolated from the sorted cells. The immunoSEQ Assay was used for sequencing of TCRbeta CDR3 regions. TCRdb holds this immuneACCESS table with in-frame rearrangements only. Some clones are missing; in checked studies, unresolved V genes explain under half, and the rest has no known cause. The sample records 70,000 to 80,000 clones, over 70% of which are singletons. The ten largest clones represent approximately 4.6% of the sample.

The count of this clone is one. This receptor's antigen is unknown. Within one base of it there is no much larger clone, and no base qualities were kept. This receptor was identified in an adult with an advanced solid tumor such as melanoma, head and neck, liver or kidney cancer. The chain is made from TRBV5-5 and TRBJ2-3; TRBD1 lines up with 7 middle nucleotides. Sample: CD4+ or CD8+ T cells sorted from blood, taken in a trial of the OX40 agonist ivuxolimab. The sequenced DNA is TGTGCCAGCAGCCCTGGGACAGCCAGGGGCACAGATACGCAGTATTTT. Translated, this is CASSPGTARGTDTQYF.